A selection of T cell receptor beta chains follows, all from one sample in a study of cytomegalovirus exposure and HLA in healthy donors. Repertoires were generated with immunoSEQ multiplex PCR, while TCRdb's copy carries only in-frame clones and drops some. Here the sample spans hundreds of thousands of clones, around 86% being singletons. Sequencing was done on a sample of PBMCs. Every receptor here comes from a woman aged 25 to 45 in good health and CMV-seropositive. The CDR3 runs from the conserved cysteine through the conserved F or W. Fields, in order: J gene, clone size, D gene, V gene, CDR3 DNA, CDR3 protein. The D gene is left open where the match is weak. For some rows the clone size is stated as once, few or many, or as a class when expanded; others skip it.

J gene: TRBJ2-7
clone size: -
D gene: -
V gene: TRBV18
CDR3 DNA: TGTGCCAGCTCACCCGGGAGCCCTGGGAGAGTCGAGCAGTACTTC
CDR3 protein: CASSPGSPGRVEQYF

J gene: TRBJ2-2
clone size: -
D gene: -
V gene: TRBV18
CDR3 DNA: TGTGCCAGCTCACCACGTCAGGGGAACACCGGGGAGCTGTTTTTT
CDR3 protein: CASSPRQGNTGELFF

J gene: TRBJ1-3
clone size: -
D gene: -
V gene: TRBV5-1
CDR3 DNA: TGCGCCAGCAGTGAGGGCCAAATCTTCTCTGGAAACACCATATATTTT
CDR3 protein: CASSEGQIFSGNTIYF

J gene: TRBJ2-2
clone size: -
D gene: -
V gene: TRBV10-1
CDR3 DNA: TGCGCCAGCAGTGAAATTGGGGAGCCGAACACCGGGGAGCTGTTTTTT
CDR3 protein: CASSEIGEPNTGELFF

J gene: TRBJ2-2
clone size: once
D gene: TRBD1
V gene: TRBV10-3
CDR3 DNA: TGTGCCATCAGTGAGAGGGACAGGGGGACCGGGGAGCTGTTTTTT
CDR3 protein: CAISERDRGTGELFF

J gene: TRBJ2-1
clone size: -
D gene: TRBD2
V gene: TRBV6-6
CDR3 DNA: TGTGCCAGCAGCCGTATCACCGGGACTACGCGCAATGAGCAGTTCTTC
CDR3 protein: CASSRITGTTRNEQFF

J gene: TRBJ1-4
clone size: -
D gene: -
V gene: TRBV27
CDR3 DNA: TGTGCCAGCAGTCCCTCGGGGGGGAAGGATGAAAAACTGTTTTTT
CDR3 protein: CASSPSGGKDEKLFF

J gene: TRBJ1-2
clone size: -
D gene: TRBD1
V gene: TRBV30
CDR3 DNA: TGTGCCTGGACTTCTAACAGGGGGAAGGCTGGCTACACCTTC
CDR3 protein: CAWTSNRGKAGYTF

J gene: TRBJ1-5
clone size: -
D gene: -
V gene: TRBV19
CDR3 DNA: TGTGCCAGTAGTAGTGCCGGGATAAGCAATCAGCCCCAGCATTTT
CDR3 protein: CASSSAGISNQPQHF

J gene: TRBJ2-1
clone size: -
D gene: TRBD1
V gene: TRBV5-5
CDR3 DNA: TGTGCCAGCAGGGATAGACAGGGGGCCTACAATGAGCAGTTCTTC
CDR3 protein: CASRDRQGAYNEQFF

J gene: TRBJ2-4
clone size: -
D gene: -
V gene: TRBV2
CDR3 DNA: TGTGCCAGCGTAGCACAGGGCGGTTTAGCCAAAAACATTCAGTACTTC
CDR3 protein: CASVAQGGLAKNIQYF

J gene: TRBJ2-1
clone size: -
D gene: TRBD2
V gene: TRBV14
CDR3 DNA: TGTGCCAGCAGCCATCCCGCGGGAGTGGGATTTAATGAGCAGTTCTTC
CDR3 protein: CASSHPAGVGFNEQFF

J gene: TRBJ2-3
clone size: -
D gene: -
V gene: TRBV10-1
CDR3 DNA: TGCGCCAGCAGTGGAATAGCCGGAGATACGCAGTATTTT
CDR3 protein: CASSGIAGDTQYF

J gene: TRBJ1-5
clone size: -
D gene: -
V gene: TRBV28
CDR3 DNA: TGTGCCAGCAGTTTACTGACAGCCCAGCCCCAGCATTTT
CDR3 protein: CASSLLTAQPQHF

J gene: TRBJ1-1
clone size: -
D gene: -
V gene: TRBV28
CDR3 DNA: TGTGCCAGCAGCCAACCTCGGGTGAACACTGAAGCTTTCTTT
CDR3 protein: CASSQPRVNTEAFF

J gene: TRBJ2-7
clone size: -
D gene: TRBD1
V gene: TRBV7-9
CDR3 DNA: TGTGCCAGCAGCCGGGACAGGGTCTACGAGCAGTACTTC
CDR3 protein: CASSRDRVYEQYF

J gene: TRBJ2-7
clone size: -
D gene: TRBD2
V gene: TRBV19
CDR3 DNA: TGTGCCAGTAGTCGGTGGACTAGCGGTTCCTACGAGCAGTACTTC
CDR3 protein: CASSRWTSGSYEQYF

J gene: TRBJ2-1
clone size: -
D gene: TRBD2
V gene: TRBV10-3
CDR3 DNA: TGTGCCATTGGGGAGTCCTCCGGGACTAGCGGGAGAGGTGAGCAGTTCTTC
CDR3 protein: CAIGESSGTSGRGEQFF

J gene: TRBJ2-7
clone size: many
D gene: TRBD1
V gene: TRBV6-6
CDR3 DNA: TGTGCCAGCAGTTACGGGTTTGGGACAGGGCGCTACGAGCAGTACTTC
CDR3 protein: CASSYGFGTGRYEQYF

J gene: TRBJ1-3
clone size: -
D gene: -
V gene: TRBV4-2
CDR3 DNA: TGTGCCAGCAGCCACGCGGCCGGCACTACCTCTGGAAACACCATATATTTT
CDR3 protein: CASSHAAGTTSGNTIYF

J gene: TRBJ2-7
clone size: -
D gene: -
V gene: TRBV5-8
CDR3 DNA: TGTGCCAGCAGCTTCTTCAAAGGGGCCAACTTCTACGAGCAGTACTTC
CDR3 protein: CASSFFKGANFYEQYF

J gene: TRBJ2-5
clone size: -
D gene: TRBD2
V gene: TRBV5-1
CDR3 DNA: TGCGCCAGCAGTCGGGGAGGGCAAGAGACCCAGTACTTC
CDR3 protein: CASSRGGQETQYF

J gene: TRBJ2-7
clone size: -
D gene: TRBD2
V gene: TRBV27
CDR3 DNA: TGTGCCAGCAGTTTATCTCTGGGAGGGTTTTACGAGCAGTACTTC
CDR3 protein: CASSLSLGGFYEQYF

J gene: TRBJ1-1
clone size: -
D gene: -
V gene: TRBV30
CDR3 DNA: TGTGCCTGGGGACATGAAATGAACACTGAAGCTTTCTTT
CDR3 protein: CAWGHEMNTEAFF

J gene: TRBJ2-1
clone size: -
D gene: TRBD1
V gene: TRBV7-8
CDR3 DNA: TGTGCCAGCAGCTTAGAGGGGGCAGTAGGCTCCTACAATGAGCAGTTCTTC
CDR3 protein: CASSLEGAVGSYNEQFF

J gene: TRBJ1-1
clone size: few
D gene: -
V gene: TRBV30
CDR3 DNA: TGTGCCTGGAGTGCAGGTGGCACTGAAGCTTTCTTT
CDR3 protein: CAWSAGGTEAFF

J gene: TRBJ2-7
clone size: -
D gene: -
V gene: TRBV27
CDR3 DNA: TGTGCCAGCAGTCAACAGGTCTCCTACGAGCAGTACTTC
CDR3 protein: CASSQQVSYEQYF

J gene: TRBJ1-2
clone size: -
D gene: -
V gene: TRBV5-5
CDR3 DNA: TGTGCCAGCAGCGGGGGCATCTATGGCTACACCTTC
CDR3 protein: CASSGGIYGYTF

J gene: TRBJ2-5
clone size: -
D gene: -
V gene: TRBV2
CDR3 DNA: TGTGCCAGCAGGGAGGAGGTGATTTGGGGTTCAGAGACCCAGTACTTC
CDR3 protein: CASREEVIWGSETQYF

J gene: TRBJ2-7
clone size: -
D gene: TRBD2
V gene: TRBV7-2
CDR3 DNA: TGTGCCAGCAGCACCAGACTAGCGGGAGGGCTCTATTTTTACGAGCAGTACTTC
CDR3 protein: CASSTRLAGGLYFYEQYF

J gene: TRBJ2-1
clone size: -
D gene: TRBD1
V gene: TRBV18
CDR3 DNA: TGTGCCAGTCTGGGACAGGTTCCCTACAATGAGCAGTTCTTC
CDR3 protein: CASLGQVPYNEQFF

J gene: TRBJ1-5
clone size: few
D gene: -
V gene: TRBV19
CDR3 DNA: TGTGCCACAAGACCCAGGGAACGGACAAATCAGCCCCAGCATTTT
CDR3 protein: CATRPRERTNQPQHF